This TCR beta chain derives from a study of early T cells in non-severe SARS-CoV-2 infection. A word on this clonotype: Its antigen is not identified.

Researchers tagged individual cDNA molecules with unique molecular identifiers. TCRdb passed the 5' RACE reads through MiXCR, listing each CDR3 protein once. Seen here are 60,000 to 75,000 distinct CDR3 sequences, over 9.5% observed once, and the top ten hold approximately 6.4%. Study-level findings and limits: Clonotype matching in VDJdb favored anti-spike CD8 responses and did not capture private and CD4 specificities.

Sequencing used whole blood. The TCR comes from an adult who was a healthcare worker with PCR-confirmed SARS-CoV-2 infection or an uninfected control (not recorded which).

CDR3 nucleotide sequence: TGTGCCAGCAGTCGGACAGTAGGACTAGCGGGGACACTCTACAATGAGCAGTTCTTC. Amino acids: CASSRTVGLAGTLYNEQFF. The chain combines TRBV5-5 with TRBJ2-1, with TRBD2 matching over 12 bases. V lost 5 bases and J lost 3; bases outside the gene matches: 15. Looked up from germline, CDR1 is SGHKS and CDR2 is YYEKEE (reference sequence). This CDR3 has 19 residues.